The entry below describes one T cell receptor (beta chain). Antigen: not known. The CDR3 totals 13 residues. The germline V gene has CDR1 SGHVS and CDR2 FQNEAQ. The V and J ends lost 5 bases and 2 bases respectively, with 10 bases between them. Here immunoSEQ multiplex PCR was the method, and the copy in TCRdb shows in-frame clones only, minus some. Among roughly 1,500,000 clones, 97% to 99% were seen once, and the ten largest hold under 0.45%. This record comes from a study of shared clonotypes between healthy human individuals. Overall study results and limits: Memory subsets had estimated richness that was generally smaller than that of naive subsets.

HIV-negative, healthy adults without recent acute infections or vaccinations were the donors. The authors divided CD4+ cells into CD45RA+ naive and CD45RA-negative memory subsets. V usage is TRBV7-8 and J usage is TRBJ2-7; D is uncertain. The TCR was taken from a man younger than 45 in good health. The source material was naive CD4+ T cells sorted from blood. Subset denoted: CD45RA+ positively selected. Written as DNA, the CDR3 is TGTGCCAGCAGCATCGGGCCCACCTACGAGCAGTACTTC. Translated, it gives CASSIGPTYEQYF.